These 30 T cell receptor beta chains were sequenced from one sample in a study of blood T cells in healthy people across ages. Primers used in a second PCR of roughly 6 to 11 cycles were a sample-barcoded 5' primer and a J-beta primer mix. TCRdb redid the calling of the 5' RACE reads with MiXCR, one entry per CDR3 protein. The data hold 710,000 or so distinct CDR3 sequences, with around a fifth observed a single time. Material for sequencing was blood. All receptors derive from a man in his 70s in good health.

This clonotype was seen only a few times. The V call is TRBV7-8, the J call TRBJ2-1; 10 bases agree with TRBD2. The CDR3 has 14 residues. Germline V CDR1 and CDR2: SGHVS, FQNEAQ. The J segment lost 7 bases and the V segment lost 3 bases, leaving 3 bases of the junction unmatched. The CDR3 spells CASSFKREGNEQFF. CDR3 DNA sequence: TGTGCCAGCAGCTTCAAGCGGGAGGGGAATGAGCAGTTCTTC.

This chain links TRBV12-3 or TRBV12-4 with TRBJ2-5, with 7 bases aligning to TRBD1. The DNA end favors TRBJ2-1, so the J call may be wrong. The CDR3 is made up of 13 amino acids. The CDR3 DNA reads TGTGCCAGCAGCCTCGGACAGGATGATGAGCAGTTCTTC. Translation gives CASSLGQDDEQFF.

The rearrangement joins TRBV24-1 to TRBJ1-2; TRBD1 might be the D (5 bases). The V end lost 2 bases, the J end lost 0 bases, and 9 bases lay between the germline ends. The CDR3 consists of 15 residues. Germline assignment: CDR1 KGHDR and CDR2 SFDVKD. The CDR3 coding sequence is TGTGCCACCAGTGATTCACCGGGGCCTAACTATGGCTACACCTTC. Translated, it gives CATSDSPGPNYGYTF.

CDR3 DNA: TGTGCCAGCAGCTTATCACAGGGGGACTACAATGAGCAGTTCTTC. Its protein is CASSLSQGDYNEQFF. The chain joins TRBV7-2 to TRBJ2-7; 8 positions agree with TRBD1. The end of the DNA aligns better with TRBJ2-1, so the J call may be wrong. This CDR3 contains 15 residues. Germline CDR1 SGHTA, CDR2 FQGNSA.

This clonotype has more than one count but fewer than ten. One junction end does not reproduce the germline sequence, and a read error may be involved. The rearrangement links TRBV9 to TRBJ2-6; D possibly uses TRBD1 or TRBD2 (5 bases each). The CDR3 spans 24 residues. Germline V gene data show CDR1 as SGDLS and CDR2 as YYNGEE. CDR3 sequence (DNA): TGTGCCAGCAGCGGGCTCCTGTTTAGGACAAAGAAGATAAAGAGGGCCAATGGGGCCGACGTCCTGACTTTC. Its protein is CASSGLLFRTKKIKRANGADVLTF.

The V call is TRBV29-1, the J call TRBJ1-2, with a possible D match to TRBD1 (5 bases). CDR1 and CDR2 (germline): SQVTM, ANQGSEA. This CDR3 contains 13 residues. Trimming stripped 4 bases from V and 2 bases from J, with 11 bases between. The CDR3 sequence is CSVAGQGNYGYTF. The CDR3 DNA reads TGCAGCGTTGCCGGCCAGGGAAACTATGGCTACACCTTC.

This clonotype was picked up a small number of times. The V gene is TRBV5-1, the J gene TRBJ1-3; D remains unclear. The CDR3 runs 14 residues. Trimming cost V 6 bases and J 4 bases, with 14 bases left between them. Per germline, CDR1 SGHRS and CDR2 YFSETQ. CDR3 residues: CASTSGAEGNTIYF. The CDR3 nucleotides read TGCGCCAGCACCTCGGGAGCAGAAGGAAACACCATATATTTT.

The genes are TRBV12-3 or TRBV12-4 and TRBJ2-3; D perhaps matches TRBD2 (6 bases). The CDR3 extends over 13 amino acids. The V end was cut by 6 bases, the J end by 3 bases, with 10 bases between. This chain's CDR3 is CASSRRETDTQYF. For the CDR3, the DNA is TGTGCCAGCAGCCGCCGGGAGACAGATACGCAGTATTTT.

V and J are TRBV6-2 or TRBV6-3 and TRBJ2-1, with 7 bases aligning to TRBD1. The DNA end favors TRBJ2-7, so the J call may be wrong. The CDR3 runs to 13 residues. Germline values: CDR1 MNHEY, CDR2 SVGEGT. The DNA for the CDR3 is TGTGCCAGCAGCAGGGACAGAAACTACGAGCAGTACGTC. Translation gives CASSRDRNYEQYV.

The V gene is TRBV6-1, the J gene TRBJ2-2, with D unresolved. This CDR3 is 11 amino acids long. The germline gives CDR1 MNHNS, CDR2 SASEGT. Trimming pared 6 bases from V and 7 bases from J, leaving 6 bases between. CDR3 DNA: TGTGCCAGCAGAGCAAACGGGGAGCTGTTTTTT. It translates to CASRANGELFF.

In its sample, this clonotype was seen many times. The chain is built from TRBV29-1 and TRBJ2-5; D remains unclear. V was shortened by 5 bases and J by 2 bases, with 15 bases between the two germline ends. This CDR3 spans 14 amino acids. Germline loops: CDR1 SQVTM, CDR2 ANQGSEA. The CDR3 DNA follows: TGCAGCGTTTGGGTCTTAGGGCAACAAGAGACCCAGTACTTC. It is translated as CSVWVLGQQETQYF.

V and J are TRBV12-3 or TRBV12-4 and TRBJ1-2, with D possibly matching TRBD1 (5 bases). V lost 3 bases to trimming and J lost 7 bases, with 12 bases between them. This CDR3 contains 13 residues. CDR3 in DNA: TGTGCCAGCAGTTTTGACAGCGCCAGTGGCTACACCTTC. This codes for CASSFDSASGYTF.

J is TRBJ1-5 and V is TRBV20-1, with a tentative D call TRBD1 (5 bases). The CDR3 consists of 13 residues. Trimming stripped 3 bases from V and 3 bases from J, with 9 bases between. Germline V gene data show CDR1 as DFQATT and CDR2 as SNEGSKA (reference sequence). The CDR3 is CSASGHPNQPQHF. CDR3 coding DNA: TGCAGTGCTAGCGGACACCCCAATCAGCCCCAGCATTTT.

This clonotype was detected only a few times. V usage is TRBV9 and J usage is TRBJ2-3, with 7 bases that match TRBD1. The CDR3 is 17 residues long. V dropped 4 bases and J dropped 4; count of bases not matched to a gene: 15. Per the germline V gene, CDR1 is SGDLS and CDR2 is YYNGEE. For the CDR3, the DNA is TGTGCCAGCAGCCCCCGTAATAACAGGGGTGGGGCAGATACGCAGTATTTT. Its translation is CASSPRNNRGGADTQYF.

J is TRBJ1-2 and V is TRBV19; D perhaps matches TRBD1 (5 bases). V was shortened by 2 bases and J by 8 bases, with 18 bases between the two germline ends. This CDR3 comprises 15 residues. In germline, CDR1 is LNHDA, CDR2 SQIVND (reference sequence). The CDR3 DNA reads TGTGCCAGTAGTATAACCCTTCTATCGCGGGACGGCTACACCTTC. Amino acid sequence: CASSITLLSRDGYTF.

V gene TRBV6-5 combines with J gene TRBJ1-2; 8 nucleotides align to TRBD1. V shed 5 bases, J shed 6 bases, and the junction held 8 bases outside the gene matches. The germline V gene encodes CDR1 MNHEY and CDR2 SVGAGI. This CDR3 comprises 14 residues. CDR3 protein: CASSLRDRLNGYTF. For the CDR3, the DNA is TGTGCCAGCAGTCTCCGGGACAGGCTTAATGGCTACACCTTC.

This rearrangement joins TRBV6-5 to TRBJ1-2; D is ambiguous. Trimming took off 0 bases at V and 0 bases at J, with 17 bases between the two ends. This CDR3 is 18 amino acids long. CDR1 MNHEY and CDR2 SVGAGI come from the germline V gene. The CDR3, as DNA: TGTGCCAGCAGTTACTCCGTGGTACAGTCTATTGCTAACTATGGCTACACCTTC. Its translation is CASSYSVVQSIANYGYTF.

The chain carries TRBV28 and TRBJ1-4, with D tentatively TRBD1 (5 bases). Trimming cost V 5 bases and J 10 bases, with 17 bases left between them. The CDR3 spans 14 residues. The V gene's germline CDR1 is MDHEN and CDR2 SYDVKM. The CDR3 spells CASSPGGYRGKLFF. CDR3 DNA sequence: TGTGCCAGCAGTCCCGGGGGGTATCGAGGAAAACTGTTTTTT.

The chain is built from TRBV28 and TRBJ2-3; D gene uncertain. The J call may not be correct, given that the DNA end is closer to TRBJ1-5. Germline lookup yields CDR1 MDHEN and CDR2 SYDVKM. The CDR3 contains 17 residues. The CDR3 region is CASSSPRGAGGEDTQHF. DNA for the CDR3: TGTGCCAGCAGTTCCCCGCGAGGAGCGGGAGGTGAAGATACGCAGCATTTT.

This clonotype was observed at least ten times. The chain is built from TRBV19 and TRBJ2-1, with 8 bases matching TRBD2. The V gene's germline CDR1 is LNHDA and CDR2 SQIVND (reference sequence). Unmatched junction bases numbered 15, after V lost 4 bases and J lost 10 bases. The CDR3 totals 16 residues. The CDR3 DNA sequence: TGTGCCAGTAGTAGGGGGACCGGGGGGGAATCATGGGAGCAGTTCTTC. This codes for CASSRGTGGESWEQFF.

The CDR3 region is CASSLGAGGWDTEAFF. The CDR3 DNA reads as TGCGCCAGCAGCTTGGGGGCCGGCGGTTGGGACACTGAAGCTTTCTTT. The chain combines TRBV5-1 with TRBJ1-1; D ambiguous. The CDR3 extends over 16 amino acids. V lost 0 bases, J lost 3 bases, and 15 bases lay in between. CDR1 is SGHRS, CDR2 YFSETQ, per germline.

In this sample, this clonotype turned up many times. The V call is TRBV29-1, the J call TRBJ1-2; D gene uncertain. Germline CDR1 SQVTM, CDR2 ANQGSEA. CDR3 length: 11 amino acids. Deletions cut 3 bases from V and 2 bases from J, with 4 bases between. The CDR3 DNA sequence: TGCAGCGTTGAGAGCAACTATGGCTACACCTTC. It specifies CSVESNYGYTF.

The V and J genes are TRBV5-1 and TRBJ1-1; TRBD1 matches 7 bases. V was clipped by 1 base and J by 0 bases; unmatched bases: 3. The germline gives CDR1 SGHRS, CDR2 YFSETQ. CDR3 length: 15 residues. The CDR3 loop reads CASSLLGQLNTEAFF. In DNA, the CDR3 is TGCGCCAGCAGCTTGCTGGGACAGTTGAACACTGAAGCTTTCTTT.

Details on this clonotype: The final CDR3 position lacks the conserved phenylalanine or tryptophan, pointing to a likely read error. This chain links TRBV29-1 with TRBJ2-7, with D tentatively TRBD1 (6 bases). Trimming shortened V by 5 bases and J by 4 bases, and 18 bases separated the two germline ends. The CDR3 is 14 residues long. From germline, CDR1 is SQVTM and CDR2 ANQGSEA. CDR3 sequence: CSVTQTGGAYEQYI. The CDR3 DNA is TGCAGCGTTACCCAAACTGGGGGCGCGTACGAGCAGTACATC.

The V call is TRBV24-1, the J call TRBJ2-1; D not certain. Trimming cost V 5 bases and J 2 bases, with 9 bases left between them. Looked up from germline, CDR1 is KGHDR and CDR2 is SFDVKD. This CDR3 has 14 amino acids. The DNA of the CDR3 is TGTGCCACCAGTGTGACGGGTACCTACAATGAGCAGTTCTTC. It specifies CATSVTGTYNEQFF.

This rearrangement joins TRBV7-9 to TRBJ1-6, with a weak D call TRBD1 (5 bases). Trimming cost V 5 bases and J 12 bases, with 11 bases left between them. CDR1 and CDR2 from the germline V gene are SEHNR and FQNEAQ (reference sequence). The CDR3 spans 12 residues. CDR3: CASSNSGGPLHF. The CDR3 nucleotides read TGTGCCAGCAGCAACTCTGGGGGACCCCTCCACTTT.

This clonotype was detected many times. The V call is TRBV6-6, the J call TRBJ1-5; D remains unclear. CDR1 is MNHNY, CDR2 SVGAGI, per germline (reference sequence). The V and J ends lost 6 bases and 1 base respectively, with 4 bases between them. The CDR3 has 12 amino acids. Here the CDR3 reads CASRDSNQPQHF. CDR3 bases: TGTGCCAGCAGGGACAGCAATCAGCCCCAGCATTTT.

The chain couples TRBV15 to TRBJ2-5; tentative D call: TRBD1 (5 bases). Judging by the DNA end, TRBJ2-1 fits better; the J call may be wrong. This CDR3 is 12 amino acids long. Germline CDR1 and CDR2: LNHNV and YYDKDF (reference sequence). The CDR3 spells CATSRAGNEQFF. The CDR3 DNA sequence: TGTGCCACCAGTAGGGCAGGGAATGAGCAGTTCTTC.

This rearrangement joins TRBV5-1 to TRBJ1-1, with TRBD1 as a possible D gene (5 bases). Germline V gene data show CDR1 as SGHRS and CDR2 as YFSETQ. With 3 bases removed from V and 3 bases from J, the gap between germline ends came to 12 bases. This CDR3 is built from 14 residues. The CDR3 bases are TGCGCCAGCAGCTGGGGGACGCAAGACACTGAAGCTTTCTTT. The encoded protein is CASSWGTQDTEAFF.

The CDR3 coding sequence is TGTGCCAGCAGCCTCGGGGCCCGCGATCGCTACACCTTC. It codes for CASSLGARDRYTF. This chain uses TRBV5-6 with TRBJ1-2; D perhaps matches TRBD1 (5 bases). Germline V gene data show CDR1 as SGHDT and CDR2 as YYEEEE. The CDR3 length is 13 residues. The V and J ends lost 4 bases and 9 bases respectively, with 16 bases between them.